The sequence of this T cell receptor (beta chain) was determined in a study of blood T cell repertoires in COVID-19. About the study: Acute-phase and convalescent COVID-19 samples originated in the United States, Italy and Spain.

Per the original data handling: Amplifying reference gene primers gave estimates of nucleated cell counts. Clones were read by immunoSEQ multiplex PCR, and TCRdb kept only the in-frame ones, dropping some. D and trimming were read from the DNA, whereas the V and J calls and clone size are those reported in that table. The table has 250,000 or so clones, around 85% seen once. In assigning cohorts, the study relied on participant-reported clinical history. Resolution of symptoms, clearance, or two negative PCRs was present in recovered Cohort 3 donors. This CDR3 comprises 15 residues. The germline V gene has CDR1 SGHNT and CDR2 YYREEE (reference sequence). The V gene end was trimmed by 4 bases and the J gene end by 4 bases; junction bases not matched to a gene: 7.

The origin of this receptor is a woman between 45 and 65 years old who had recovered from COVID-19. This chain uses TRBV5-4 with TRBJ2-3; 9 positions match TRBD2. Sample: PBMCs or T cells enriched from blood (not recorded which). The CDR3 here is CASSLARGGADTQYF. The CDR3 bases are TGTGCCAGCAGCCTGGCGCGGGGGGGGGCAGATACGCAGTATTTT.